This TCR beta chain was captured in a study of OX40 agonist ivuxolimab in advanced cancers. Method: immunoSEQ multiplex PCR; TCRdb's copy keeps in-frame clones and lacks some. The data contain tens of thousands of clones, 86% of them singletons. Trimming at V came to 6 bases and at J to 4 bases, leaving 8 bases not matched to a gene. This CDR3 has 14 amino acids. Germline-derived CDR1 and CDR2 are SGHTA and FQGNSA. The receptor's source is an adult with an advanced solid tumor such as melanoma, head and neck, liver or kidney cancer. Specimen: CD4+ or CD8+ T cells sorted from blood, collected in a trial of the OX40 agonist ivuxolimab. J is TRBJ1-2 and V is TRBV7-2; 7 nucleotides match TRBD1. The CDR3 DNA follows: TGTGCCAGCAGTTCCGGGACAGCCTTCTATGGCTACACCTTC. Its protein product is CASSSGTAFYGYTF. The full variable domain, in which reference TRBV7-2 and TRBJ1-2 provide the parts outside the CDR3, is GAGVSQSPSNKVTEKGKDVELRCDPISGHTALYWYRQSLGQGLEFLIYFQGNSAPDKSGLPSDRFSAERTGGSVSTLTIQRTQQEDSAVYLCASSSGTAFYGYTFGSGTRLTVV.